This T cell receptor (beta chain) was retrieved from a study of cytomegalovirus exposure and HLA in healthy donors. Study-wide results and limits: Reported results showed that the classifier diagnosed cytomegalovirus status with high specificity and sensitivity.

This PCR relied on a set of 60 Vbeta primers and 13 Jbeta primers. Profiled with immunoSEQ multiplex PCR; TCRdb holds only in-frame clones, not every one. The table has 150,000 to 200,000 clones, around 82% seen once; the top ten hold about 1.6%. A word on this clone: What it binds is not known.

This receptor was identified in a male donor in good health and CMV-seronegative. Sequencing was done on a sample of PBMCs.

CDR3 coding DNA: TGTGCCACCAGCCGACTAGCGGGGGACACAGATACGCAGTATTTT. Its protein is CATSRLAGDTDTQYF. The V and J genes are TRBV15 and TRBJ2-3; 12 bases align to TRBD2. The V gene end was trimmed by 5 bases and the J gene end by 2 bases; junction bases not matched to a gene: 2. The germline CDR1 and CDR2 sequences are LNHNV and YYDKDF (reference sequence). The CDR3 consists of 15 residues.